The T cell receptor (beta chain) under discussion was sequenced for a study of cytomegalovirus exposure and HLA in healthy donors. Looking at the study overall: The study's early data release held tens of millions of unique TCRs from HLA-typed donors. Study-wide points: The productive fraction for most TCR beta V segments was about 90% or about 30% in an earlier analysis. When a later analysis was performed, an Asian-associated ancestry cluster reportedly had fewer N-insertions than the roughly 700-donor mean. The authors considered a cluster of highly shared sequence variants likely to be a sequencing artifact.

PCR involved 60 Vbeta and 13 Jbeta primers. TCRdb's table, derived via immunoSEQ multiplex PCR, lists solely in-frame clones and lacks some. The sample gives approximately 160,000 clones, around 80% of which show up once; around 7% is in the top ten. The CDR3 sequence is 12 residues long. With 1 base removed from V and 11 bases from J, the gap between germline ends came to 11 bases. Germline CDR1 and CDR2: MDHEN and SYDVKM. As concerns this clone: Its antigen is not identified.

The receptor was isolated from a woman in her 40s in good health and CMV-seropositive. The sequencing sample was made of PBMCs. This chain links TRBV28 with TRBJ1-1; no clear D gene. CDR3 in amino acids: CASSLSTRAAFF. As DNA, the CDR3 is TGTGCCAGCAGTTTATCAACGCGAGCGGCTTTCTTT.